Listed below are T cell receptor beta chains from one sample, sequenced in a study of cytomegalovirus exposure and HLA in healthy donors. Produced via immunoSEQ multiplex PCR; TCRdb's table is partial and in-frame only. The repertoire has 65,000 to 85,000 clones, roughly 95% of them found once; the top ten carry about 0.7%. Sequenced sample: PBMCs. These TCRs come from a woman between 18 and 30 years old in good health and CMV-seronegative. Each CDR3 is given without its conserved first and last residue. The size of a clone is reported for some rows only, either as once, few or many, or as a class for expanded clones.

v_call clone_size cdr3_aa
TRBV6-4 . ASSDSPGEGQPQH
TRBV27 . ASKTGGRNTGELF
TRBV7-2 . ASSPDVGRETQY
TRBV1 . TSSQGRTSGGPYDEQF
TRBV11-2 . ASSPGGLRLNYGYT
TRBV27 . ATAEYNSPLH
TRBV7-9 . ASSPGQGRTEAF
TRBV7-2 . ASSSESTGSVPQH
TRBV4-3 . ASSQVGFSNSPLH
TRBV28 . ASSPPGQGATGNTIY
TRBV11-2 . ASSLVSGQRNSPLH
TRBV7-2 once ASSLGSGTEAF
TRBV5-6 . ASSLGQMNTEAF
TRBV27 . ASSLYGAEAF
TRBV5-1 . ASSTSGNTGELF
TRBV28 . ASSSAGRETQY
TRBV5-4 . ASRPGTSGRGDTQY
TRBV14 once ASSDIRGLETQY
TRBV2 . ASSDSQLYSPLH
TRBV5-1 . ASSQVQSDRSLT
TRBV7-6 . ASSLEASLETQY
TRBV27 . ASSVGTSVTQY
TRBV10-3 . AIRAQGNYGYT
TRBV6-4 . ASSPSVRAGANVLT
TRBV27 . ASSLSRTGRAGSYEQY
TRBV11-3 . ASSYLAGVRLRTYEQY
TRBV9 . ASSAPRDRGSYNSPLH
TRBV30 . AWSASGHLAGGYTDTQY
TRBV7-2 . ASRLDRGRAGEAF
TRBV5-1 . ASSSLTGGESPLH
TRBV28 . ASSSYVGSTEAF
TRBV25-1 . ASSDRTGPNTEAF
TRBV2 . ASSPKRERPDTQY
TRBV2 . ASSPQGRSQPQH
TRBV28 . ASTTLAMASNQPQH
TRBV4-1 . ASSQGEMNQETQY
TRBV14 . ASSPSRSSGRRNEQF
TRBV14 . ASSQGKRFWSYEQY
TRBV7-8 once ASMVAGVSGIQY
TRBV11-2 . ASSFGLHSSYNEQF
TRBV7-9 . ASSRQGYEQY
TRBV5-1 once ASSLTSGQETQY
TRBV18 . ASSLRTGDFKQY
TRBV15 . ATSRGTGRMNTEAF
TRBV7-8 . ASSSQGGPYGYT
TRBV6-6 . ASSSTSGTNTGELF
TRBV4-3 . ASSRDRGSYNEQF
TRBV27 . ASSYQVSMNTEAF
TRBV30 . AWSPRTGGYT
TRBV27 . ASSFLRDRGGEQY
TRBV5-6 once ASTKSTSGSSSYNEQF
TRBV7-4 . ASSLGDRANYGYT
TRBV7-6 . ASSLAATGTGQPQH
TRBV5-1 . ASSLEPINTGELF
TRBV6-5 . ASSQGTAQETQY